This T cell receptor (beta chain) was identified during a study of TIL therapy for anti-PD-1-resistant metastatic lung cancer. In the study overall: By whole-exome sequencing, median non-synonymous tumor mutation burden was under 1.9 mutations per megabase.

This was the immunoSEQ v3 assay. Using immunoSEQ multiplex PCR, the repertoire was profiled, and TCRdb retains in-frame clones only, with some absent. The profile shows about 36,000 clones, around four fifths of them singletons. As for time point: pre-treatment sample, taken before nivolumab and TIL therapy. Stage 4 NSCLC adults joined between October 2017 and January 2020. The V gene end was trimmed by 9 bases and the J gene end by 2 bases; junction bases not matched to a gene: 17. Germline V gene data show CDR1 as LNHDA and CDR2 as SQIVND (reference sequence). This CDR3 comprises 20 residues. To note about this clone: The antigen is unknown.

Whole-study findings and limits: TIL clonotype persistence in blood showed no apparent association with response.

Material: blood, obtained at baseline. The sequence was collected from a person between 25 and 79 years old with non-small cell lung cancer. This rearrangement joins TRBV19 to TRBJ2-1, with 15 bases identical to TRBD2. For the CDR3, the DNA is TGTGCCAGAAAGAAAAGCCCGTGGACTAGCGGGGGGGTGGCCTACAATGAGCAGTTCTTC. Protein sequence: CARKKSPWTSGGVAYNEQFF.